This T cell receptor (beta chain) was sequenced in a study of T cells in tumors after PD-1 blockade. About the study: Prior checkpoint blockade, systemic immunosuppressant use, or anti-cancer therapy within 4 weeks excluded patients. Whole-study results and caveats: Some novel exhausted tumor clones appeared in pre-treatment blood, suggesting peripheral recruitment.

TCRdb's copy holds only in-frame clones and misses some; the assay was immunoSEQ multiplex PCR. The sample gives fewer than 40,000 clones, around 72% of which show up once; almost 40% is in the top ten. The germline gives CDR1 SGHDN, CDR2 FVKESK. Trimming took off 4 bases at V and 5 bases at J, with 17 bases between the two ends. CDR3 length: 15 residues. A word on this clone: Its specificity is not known.

Sequenced material: PBMCs, taken after anti-PD-1 treatment. The TCR sequence derives from a human donor with basal cell carcinoma. The chain employs TRBV14 and TRBJ2-5; D unresolved. The CDR3 spells CASSRHLSGDETQYF. CDR3 sequence (DNA): TGTGCCAGCAGCCGCCACCTTTCGGGTGACGAGACCCAGTACTTC.